This T cell receptor beta chain was observed in a study of shared clonotypes between healthy human individuals (dated by TCRdb to 2018 to 2020). Background on the whole study: A few men and a couple of women, aged 18 to 49 years, made up the cohort. Libraries were prepared and TCR repertoires were sequenced by different laboratories using diverse techniques, in order to increase sequencing depth and limit assay-specific biases. For each donor, CD4 naive and CD4 memory were each run on three plates, CD8 naive on two plates, and CD8 memory on one plate. Each donor's leukapheresis produced roughly between about 0.8 and 10 billion PBMCs. The study deeply sequenced blood TCR repertoires of five healthy adults to estimate repertoire size and the extent of clonotype sharing between individuals. General findings and caveats noted by the study authors: Because the study included a small number of donors, the genetic and exposure-history diversity represented was limited. Higher generation probabilities were observed for clonotypes shared by all four sorted-subset donors than for non-shared clonotypes. Naive subsets generally had larger estimated clonotype richness than memory subsets did. Even with the large sequencing depth, rarefaction of the sorted-subset datasets indicated that sequencing was incomplete. Sampling was limited to blood, and TCR repertoires in tissue likely differ from TCR repertoires in blood. Based on pairwise subsampling, the degree of clonotype sharing among donors was expected to be affected by sequencing depth. Approximately 5% of naive CD4, 3.5% of naive CD8, roughly 2.4% of memory CD4, and around 0.42% of memory CD8 clonotypes were shared across several donors.

The CDR1 and CDR2 encoded by the germline V gene are SGHDT and YYEEEE. Taken from cysteine to phenylalanine, the CDR3 has 15 residues. Only the CDR3 portion is preserved as DNA: 45 bases, with reading frame beginning at the first base. Here V drops 4 bases and J drops 8 bases, and the junction holds 9 bases not matched to any gene. With regard to this clone: What antigen it recognizes has not been identified. One base away there is no much larger clone; base qualities are not given.

For the CD8 naive samples, CD45RO-negative cells were positively selected for CCR7, yielding a CD45RA+CCR7+ population from which TemRA cells were excluded. Healthy HIV-negative adults with no recently reported acute infections or vaccinations were included as donors. Every donor was a Caucasian adult living in Nashville, Tennessee, USA. Blood was collected by leukapheresis, and PBMCs were isolated by Ficoll-Histopaque density gradient centrifugation and then cryopreserved in liquid nitrogen vapor phase. Analytical flow cytometry was used to check the purity and quantity of each magnetically sorted T cell population. From each sorted fraction, genomic DNA was isolated and quantified by UV absorbance on a Nanodrop 2000c. Using the deep immunoSEQ assay, multiplex PCR amplified TCR CDR3 regions from genomic DNA. Extracted genomic DNA from each cell subset was spread evenly across all wells of several immunoSEQ 96-well plates, with each plate serving as a replicate. For sorted subsets, each replicate PCR was loaded with 200 ng genomic DNA, equivalent to some 31,000 T cell genomes. Purified libraries were measured with a Qubit 3.0 fluorometer, size-checked on a Bioanalyzer 2100, and measured again with the KAPA Library Quantification kit. A separate single-read 150-cycle Illumina NextSeq 550 flow cell was used to sequence each immunoSEQ 96-well plate. The original pipeline was this. Because only junctional sequences without quality scores were contained in the immunoSEQ output, filtering matching that applied to full-length reads could not be performed. Sequences were annotated with PyIR, a Python wrapper for IgBLAST v1.9, using IMGT germline references to assign V/J genes and CDR3. Any read was removed if the V/J assignment was weak (E-value above 1e-6), the CDR3 was missing, or the read contained stop codons, out-of-frame junctions, or ambiguous translated residues. V3J clonotypes were defined by identical inferred V gene, J gene, and CDR3 amino acid sequence. Percentage overlap between repertoires was computed as shared unique clonotypes divided by the size of the smaller repertoire. Repertoire richness was assessed with RTK rarefaction, the Chao1 estimator, and Recon v2.1 estimates of unobserved clonotypes. OLGA was used to compute generation probabilities for all TCRbeta clonotypes that the gDNA method yielded from a few donors. In TCRdb, the immuneACCESS table is reduced to in-frame sequences with V and J assigned. These tables do not hold every clone; where another copy was compared, an unresolved V gene accounts for under half, and the others remain unexplained. V, J and clone size were drawn from that table, and D and trimming were deduced from the DNA. This sample comprises around 2,000,000 clones, approximately 94% of them detected only once. In total, the top ten clones hold around 1.1% of the sample.

This receptor was identified in a man aged 18 to 30 in good health. This chain is built from TRBV5-6 and TRBJ1-4, with 9 middle bases fitting TRBD1. Sequencing was carried out using naive CD8+ T cells sorted from blood. The cell subset or site label here, explained by the study, means: CD45RA+CCR7+. The nucleotide sequence is given as TGTGCCAGCAGCCTCCGGACAGGGGTGTGGGAAAAACTGTTTTTT. Translation gives CASSLRTGVWEKLFF. With the rest looked up from the reference TRBV5-6 and TRBJ1-4 genes rather than sequenced, the full variable domain is DAGVTQSPTHLIKTRGQQVTLRCSPKSGHDTVSWYQQALGQGPQFIFQYYEEEERQRGNFPDRFSGHQFPNYSSELNVNALLLGDSALYLCASSLRTGVWEKLFFGSGTQLSVL.